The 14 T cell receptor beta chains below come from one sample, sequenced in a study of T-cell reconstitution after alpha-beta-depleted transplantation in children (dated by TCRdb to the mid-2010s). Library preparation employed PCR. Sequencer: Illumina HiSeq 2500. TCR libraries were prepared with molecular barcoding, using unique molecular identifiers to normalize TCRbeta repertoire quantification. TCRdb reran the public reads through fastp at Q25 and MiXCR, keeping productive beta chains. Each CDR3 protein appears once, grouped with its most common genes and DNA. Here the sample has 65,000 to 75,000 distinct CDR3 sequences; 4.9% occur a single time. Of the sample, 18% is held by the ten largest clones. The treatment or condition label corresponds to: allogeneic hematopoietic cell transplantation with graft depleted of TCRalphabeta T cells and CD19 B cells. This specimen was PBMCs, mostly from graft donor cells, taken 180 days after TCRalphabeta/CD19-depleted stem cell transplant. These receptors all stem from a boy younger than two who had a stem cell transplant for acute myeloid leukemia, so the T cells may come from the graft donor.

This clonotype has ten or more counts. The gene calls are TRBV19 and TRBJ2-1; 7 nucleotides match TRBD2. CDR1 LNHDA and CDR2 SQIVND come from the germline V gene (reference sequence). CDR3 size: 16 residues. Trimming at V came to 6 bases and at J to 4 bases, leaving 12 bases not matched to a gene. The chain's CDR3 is CASSLPGGGEYNEQFF. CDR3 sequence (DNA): TGTGCCAGTAGCCTTCCCGGTGGGGGGGAATACAATGAGCAGTTCTTC.

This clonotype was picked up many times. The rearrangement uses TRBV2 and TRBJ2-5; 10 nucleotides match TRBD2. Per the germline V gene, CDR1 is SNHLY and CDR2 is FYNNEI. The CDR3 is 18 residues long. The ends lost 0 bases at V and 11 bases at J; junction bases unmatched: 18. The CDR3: CASSEALQRGGRLGSQYF. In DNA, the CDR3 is TGTGCCAGCAGTGAAGCGCTTCAGCGGGGGGGCCGGCTCGGCTCTCAGTACTTC.

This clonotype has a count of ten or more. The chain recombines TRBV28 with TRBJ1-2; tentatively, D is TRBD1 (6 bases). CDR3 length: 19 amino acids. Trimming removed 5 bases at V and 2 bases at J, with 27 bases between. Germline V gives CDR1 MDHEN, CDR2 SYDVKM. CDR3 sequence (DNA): TGTGCCAGCAGTCTACTTGGGGGGGCGACTCAACACCAAAACTATGGCTACACCTTC. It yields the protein CASSLLGGATQHQNYGYTF.

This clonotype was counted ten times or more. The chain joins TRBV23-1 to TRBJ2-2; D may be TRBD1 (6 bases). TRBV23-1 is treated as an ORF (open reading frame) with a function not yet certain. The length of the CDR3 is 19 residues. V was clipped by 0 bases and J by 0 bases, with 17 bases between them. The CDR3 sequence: CASSQSRRRGGANTGELFF. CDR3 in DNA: TGCGCCAGCAGTCAATCTCGGCGCAGGGGCGGTGCGAACACCGGGGAGCTGTTTTTT.

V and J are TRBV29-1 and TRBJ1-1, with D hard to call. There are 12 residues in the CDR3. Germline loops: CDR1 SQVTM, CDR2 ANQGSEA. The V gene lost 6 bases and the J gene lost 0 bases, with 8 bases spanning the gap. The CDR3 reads CSVLIMNTEAFF. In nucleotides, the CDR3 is TGCAGCGTCCTCATTATGAACACTGAAGCTTTCTTT.

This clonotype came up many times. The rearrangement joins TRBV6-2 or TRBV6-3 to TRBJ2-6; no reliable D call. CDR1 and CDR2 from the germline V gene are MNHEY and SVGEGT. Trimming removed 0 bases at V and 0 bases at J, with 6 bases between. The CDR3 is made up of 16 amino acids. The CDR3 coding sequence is TGTGCCAGCAGTTACTCTCGGAGCTCTGGGGCCAACGTCCTGACTTTC. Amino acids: CASSYSRSSGANVLTF.

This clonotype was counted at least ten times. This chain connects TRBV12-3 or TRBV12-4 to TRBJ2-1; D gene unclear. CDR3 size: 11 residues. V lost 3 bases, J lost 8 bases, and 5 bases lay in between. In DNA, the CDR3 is TGTGCCAGCAGTTTGTTTTATGAGCAGTTCTTC. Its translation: CASSLFYEQFF.

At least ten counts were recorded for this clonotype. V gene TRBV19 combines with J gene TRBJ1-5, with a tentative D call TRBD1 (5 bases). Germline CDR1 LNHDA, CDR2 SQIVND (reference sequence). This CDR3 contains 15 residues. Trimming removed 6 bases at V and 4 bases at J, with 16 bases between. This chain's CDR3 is CASRKRDGKNQPQHF. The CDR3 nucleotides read TGTGCCAGTAGGAAACGGGACGGAAAAAATCAGCCCCAGCATTTT.

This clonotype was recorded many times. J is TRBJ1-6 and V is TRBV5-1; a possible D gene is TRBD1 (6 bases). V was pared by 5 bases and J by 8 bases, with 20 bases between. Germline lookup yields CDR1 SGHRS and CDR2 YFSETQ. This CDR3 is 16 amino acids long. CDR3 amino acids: CASSREGGLEDSPLHF. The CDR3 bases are TGCGCCAGCAGTCGTGAGGGGGGATTAGAGGATTCACCCCTCCACTTT.

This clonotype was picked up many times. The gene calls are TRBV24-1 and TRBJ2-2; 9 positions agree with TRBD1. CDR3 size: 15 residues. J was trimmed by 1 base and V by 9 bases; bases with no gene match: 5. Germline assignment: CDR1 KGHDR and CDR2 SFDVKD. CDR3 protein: CATGTGTLNTGELFF. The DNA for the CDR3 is TGTGCCACCGGGACAGGGACCCTGAACACCGGGGAGCTGTTTTTT.

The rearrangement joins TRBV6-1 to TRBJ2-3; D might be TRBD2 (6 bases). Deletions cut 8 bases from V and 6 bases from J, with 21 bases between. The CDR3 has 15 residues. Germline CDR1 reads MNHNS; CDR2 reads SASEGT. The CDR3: CASGIRGKPEDTQYF. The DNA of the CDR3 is TGTGCCAGCGGTATCCGCGGGAAGCCAGAGGATACGCAGTATTTT.

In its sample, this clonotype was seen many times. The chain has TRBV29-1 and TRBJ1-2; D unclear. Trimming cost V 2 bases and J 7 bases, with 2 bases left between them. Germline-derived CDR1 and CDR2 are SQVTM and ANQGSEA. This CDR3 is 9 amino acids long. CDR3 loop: CSVESGYTF. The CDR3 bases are TGCAGCGTTGAAAGTGGCTACACCTTC.

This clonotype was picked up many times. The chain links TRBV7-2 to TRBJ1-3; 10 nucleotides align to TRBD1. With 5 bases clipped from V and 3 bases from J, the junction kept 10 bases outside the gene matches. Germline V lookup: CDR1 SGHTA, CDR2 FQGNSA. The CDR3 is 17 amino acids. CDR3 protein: CASSPHRQGAYGNTIYF. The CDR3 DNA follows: TGTGCCAGCAGCCCACATCGACAGGGGGCATATGGAAACACCATATATTTT.

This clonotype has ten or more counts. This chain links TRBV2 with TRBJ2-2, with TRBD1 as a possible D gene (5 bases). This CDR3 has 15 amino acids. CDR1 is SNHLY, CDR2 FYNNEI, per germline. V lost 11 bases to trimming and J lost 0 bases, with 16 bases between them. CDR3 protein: CAQQGSLANTGELFF. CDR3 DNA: TGTGCCCAGCAGGGATCGTTGGCGAACACCGGGGAGCTGTTTTTT.